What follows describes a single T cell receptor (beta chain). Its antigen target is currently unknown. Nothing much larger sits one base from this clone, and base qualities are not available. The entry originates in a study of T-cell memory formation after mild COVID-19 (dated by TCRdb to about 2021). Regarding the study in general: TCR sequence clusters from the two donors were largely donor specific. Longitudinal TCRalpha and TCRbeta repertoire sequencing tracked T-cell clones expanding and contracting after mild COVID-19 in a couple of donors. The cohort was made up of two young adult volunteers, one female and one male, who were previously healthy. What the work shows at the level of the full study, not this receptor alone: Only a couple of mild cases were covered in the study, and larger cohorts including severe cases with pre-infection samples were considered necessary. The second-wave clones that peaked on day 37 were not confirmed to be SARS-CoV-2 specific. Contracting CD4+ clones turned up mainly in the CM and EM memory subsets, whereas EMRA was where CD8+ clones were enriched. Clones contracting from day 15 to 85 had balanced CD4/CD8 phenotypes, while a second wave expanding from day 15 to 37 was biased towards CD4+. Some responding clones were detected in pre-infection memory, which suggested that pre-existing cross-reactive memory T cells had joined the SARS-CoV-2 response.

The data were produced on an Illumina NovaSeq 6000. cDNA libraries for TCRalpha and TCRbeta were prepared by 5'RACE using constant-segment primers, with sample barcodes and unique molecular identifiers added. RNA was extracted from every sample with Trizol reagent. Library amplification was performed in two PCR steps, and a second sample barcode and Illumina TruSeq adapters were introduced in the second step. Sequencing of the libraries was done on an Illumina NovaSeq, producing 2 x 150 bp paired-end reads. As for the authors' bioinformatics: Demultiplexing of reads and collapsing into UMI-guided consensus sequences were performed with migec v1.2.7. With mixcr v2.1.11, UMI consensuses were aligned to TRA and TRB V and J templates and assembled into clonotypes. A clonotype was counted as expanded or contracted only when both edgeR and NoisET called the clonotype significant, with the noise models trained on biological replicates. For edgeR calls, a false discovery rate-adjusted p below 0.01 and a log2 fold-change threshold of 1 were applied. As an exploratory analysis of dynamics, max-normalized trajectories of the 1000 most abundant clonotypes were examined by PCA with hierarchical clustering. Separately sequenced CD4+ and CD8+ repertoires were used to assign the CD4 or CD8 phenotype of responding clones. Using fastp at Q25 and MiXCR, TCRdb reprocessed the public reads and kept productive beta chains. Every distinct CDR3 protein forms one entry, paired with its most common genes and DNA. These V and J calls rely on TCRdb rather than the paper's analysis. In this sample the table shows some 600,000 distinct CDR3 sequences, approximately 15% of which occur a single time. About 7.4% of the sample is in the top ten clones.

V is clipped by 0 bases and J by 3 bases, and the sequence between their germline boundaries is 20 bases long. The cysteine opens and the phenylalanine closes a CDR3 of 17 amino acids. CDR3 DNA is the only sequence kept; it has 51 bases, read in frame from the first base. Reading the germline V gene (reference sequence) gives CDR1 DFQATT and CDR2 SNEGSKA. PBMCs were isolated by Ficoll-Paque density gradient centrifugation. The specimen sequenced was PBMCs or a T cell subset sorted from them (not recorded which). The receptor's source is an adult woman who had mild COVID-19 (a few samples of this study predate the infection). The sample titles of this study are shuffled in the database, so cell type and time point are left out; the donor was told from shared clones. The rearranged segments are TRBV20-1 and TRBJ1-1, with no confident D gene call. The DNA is TGCAGTGCTAGAGATTTCCTGGGCTTATTAGAGGACACTGAAGCTTTCTTT. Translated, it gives CSARDFLGLLEDTEAFF.